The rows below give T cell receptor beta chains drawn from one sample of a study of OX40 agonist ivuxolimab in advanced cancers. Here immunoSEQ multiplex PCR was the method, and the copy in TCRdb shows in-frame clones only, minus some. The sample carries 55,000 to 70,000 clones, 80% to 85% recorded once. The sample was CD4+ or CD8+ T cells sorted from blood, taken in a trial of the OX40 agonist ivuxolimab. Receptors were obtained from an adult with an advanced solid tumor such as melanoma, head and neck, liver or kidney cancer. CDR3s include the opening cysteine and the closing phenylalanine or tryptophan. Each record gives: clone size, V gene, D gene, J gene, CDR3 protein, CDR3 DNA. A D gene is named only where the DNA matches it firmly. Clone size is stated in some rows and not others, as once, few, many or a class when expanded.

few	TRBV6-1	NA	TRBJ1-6	CASSELWGRSPLHF	TGTGCCAGCAGTGAATTGTGGGGCAGGTCACCCCTCCACTTT
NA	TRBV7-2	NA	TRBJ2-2	CASSSNLRGELFF	TGTGCCAGCAGCTCCAATCTGCGGGGGGAGCTGTTTTTT
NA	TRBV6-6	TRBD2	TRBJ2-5	CASTPGGLGPKETQYF	TGTGCCAGCACCCCGGGGGGACTAGGTCCAAAAGAGACCCAGTACTTC
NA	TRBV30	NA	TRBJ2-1	CAWTTLAKRREQFF	TGTGCCTGGACAACCCTAGCTAAGCGACGAGAGCAGTTCTTC
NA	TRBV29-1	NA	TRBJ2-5	CSVEWRSRKETQYF	TGCAGCGTTGAATGGAGATCTAGGAAAGAGACCCAGTACTTC
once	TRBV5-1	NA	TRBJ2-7	CASSLGDMGGEQYF	TGCGCCAGCAGCTTGGGAGACATGGGAGGCGAGCAGTACTTC
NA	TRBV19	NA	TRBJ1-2	CASSMKDEDNYGYTF	TGTGCCAGTAGTATGAAGGATGAGGATAACTATGGCTACACCTTC
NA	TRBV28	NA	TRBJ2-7	CASSPAGTSIHEQYF	TGTGCCAGCTCCCCCGCGGGGACTTCGATACACGAGCAGTACTTC
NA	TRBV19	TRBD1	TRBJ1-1	CASSQTGDTEAFF	TGTGCCAGTAGCCAGACAGGGGATACTGAAGCTTTCTTT
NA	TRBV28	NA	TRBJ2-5	CASSDIEETQYF	TGTGCCAGCAGTGACATAGAAGAGACCCAGTACTTC
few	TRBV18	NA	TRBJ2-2	CASSPRRDGSGTGELFF	TGTGCCAGCTCACCCCGCCGTGACGGGAGTGGCACCGGGGAGCTGTTTTTT
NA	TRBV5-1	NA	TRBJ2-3	CASSLGSYTDTQYF	TGCGCCAGCAGCTTGGGCAGTTACACAGATACGCAGTATTTT
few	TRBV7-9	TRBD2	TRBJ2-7	CASPSCLLAGFLREQYF	TGTGCCAGCCCTTCCTGCCTACTAGCGGGATTTCTGCGCGAGCAGTACTTC
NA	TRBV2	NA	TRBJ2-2	CASRGTNTGELFF	TGTGCCAGCAGGGGGACGAACACCGGGGAGCTGTTTTTT
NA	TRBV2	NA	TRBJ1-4	CASSVSGPREKLFF	TGTGCCAGCAGTGTGTCAGGACCGAGAGAAAAACTGTTTTTT
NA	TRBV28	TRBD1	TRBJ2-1	CASSPAGQGVYNEQFF	TGTGCCAGCAGTCCCGCGGGACAGGGTGTCTACAATGAGCAGTTCTTC
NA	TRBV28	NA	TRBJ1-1	CASSLPRAGTEAFF	TGTGCCAGCAGTTTACCCAGGGCTGGCACTGAAGCTTTCTTT
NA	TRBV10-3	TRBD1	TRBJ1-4	CAISPGQGQGNEKLFF	TGTGCCATCAGTCCGGGACAGGGGCAGGGTAATGAAAAACTGTTTTTT
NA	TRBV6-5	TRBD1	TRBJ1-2	CASRGTGGVRYTF	TGTGCCAGCAGAGGGACAGGGGGTGTGCGCTACACCTTC
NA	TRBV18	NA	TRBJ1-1	CASSPQAMNTEAFF	TGTGCCAGCTCACCACAGGCAATGAACACTGAAGCTTTCTTT
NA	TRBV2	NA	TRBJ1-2	CASSATSYGYTF	TGTGCCAGCAGTGCCACTAGCTATGGCTACACCTTC
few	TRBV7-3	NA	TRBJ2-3	CASSSGSPTDTQYF	TGTGCCAGCAGCTCCGGGTCGCCCACAGATACGCAGTATTTT
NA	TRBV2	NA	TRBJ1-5	CASSGGKGNQPQHF	TGTGCCAGCAGCGGGGGAAAGGGCAATCAGCCCCAGCATTTT
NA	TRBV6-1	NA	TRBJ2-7	CASSPDLRGYEQYF	TGTGCCAGCAGCCCGGACCTTAGGGGCTACGAGCAGTACTTC
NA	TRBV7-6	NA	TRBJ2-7	CASSPAGPFGGEQYF	TGTGCCAGCAGCCCCGCGGGTCCTTTTGGGGGCGAGCAGTACTTC
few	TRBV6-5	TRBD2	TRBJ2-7	CASSYLGGIEQYF	TGTGCCAGCAGTTACCTGGGAGGGATCGAGCAGTACTTC
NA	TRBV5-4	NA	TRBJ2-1	CASSATNWGYNEQFF	TGTGCCAGCAGCGCTACTAACTGGGGCTACAATGAGCAGTTCTTC
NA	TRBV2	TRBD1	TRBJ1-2	CASRKDRGLSYGYTF	TGTGCCAGCAGGAAGGACAGGGGGTTATCTTATGGCTACACCTTC
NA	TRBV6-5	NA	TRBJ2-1	CASSNRVLAYNEQFF	TGTGCCAGCAGCAACAGGGTTCTCGCCTACAATGAGCAGTTCTTC
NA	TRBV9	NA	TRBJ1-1	CASSDGGYTEAFF	TGTGCCAGCAGCGACGGAGGATACACTGAAGCTTTCTTT
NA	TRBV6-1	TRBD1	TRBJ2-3	CASKEGAESTDTQYF	TGTGCCAGCAAAGAGGGGGCGGAAAGCACAGATACGCAGTATTTT
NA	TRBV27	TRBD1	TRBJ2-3	CASKRTGVTDTQYF	TGTGCCAGCAAAAGGACAGGGGTAACAGATACGCAGTATTTT
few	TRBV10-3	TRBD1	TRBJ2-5	CAISKTGGEETQYF	TGTGCCATCAGTAAAACAGGGGGCGAAGAGACCCAGTACTTC
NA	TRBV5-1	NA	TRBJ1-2	CASSLAGGSNYGYTF	TGCGCCAGCAGCTTGGCCGGCGGCTCTAACTATGGCTACACCTTC
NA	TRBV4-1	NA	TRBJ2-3	CASSQEGGTDTQYF	TGCGCCAGCAGCCAAGAAGGAGGCACAGATACGCAGTATTTT
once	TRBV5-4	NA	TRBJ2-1	CASRSGGAGSYNEQFF	TGTGCCAGCAGGTCAGGGGGGGCAGGCTCCTACAATGAGCAGTTCTTC
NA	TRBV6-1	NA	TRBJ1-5	CASGQQGRQPQHF	TGTGCCAGCGGGCAACAGGGAAGACAGCCCCAGCATTTT
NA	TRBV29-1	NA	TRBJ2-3	CSVGGRTDTQYF	TGCAGCGTTGGAGGCCGCACAGATACGCAGTATTTT
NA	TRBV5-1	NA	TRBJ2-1	CASSLGGRGNRFNEQFF	TGCGCCAGCAGCTTGGGAGGTAGGGGGAACCGTTTCAATGAGCAGTTCTTC
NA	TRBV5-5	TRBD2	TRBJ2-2	CASSARLAGNTGELFF	TGTGCCAGCAGCGCCCGACTAGCGGGGAACACCGGGGAGCTGTTTTTT
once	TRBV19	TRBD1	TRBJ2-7	CASSIKPGQTYEQYF	TGTGCCAGTAGTATAAAACCGGGACAGACTTACGAGCAGTACTTC
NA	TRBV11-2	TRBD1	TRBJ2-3	CASSLGQGQDTQYF	TGTGCCAGCAGCCTGGGACAGGGGCAAGATACGCAGTATTTT
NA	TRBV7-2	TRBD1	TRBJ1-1	CASSPGTGVGTEAFF	TGTGCCAGCAGCCCGGGGACAGGGGTCGGCACTGAAGCTTTCTTT
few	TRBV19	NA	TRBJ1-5	CATSGGLNQPQHF	TGTGCCACATCGGGGGGTTTGAATCAGCCCCAGCATTTT
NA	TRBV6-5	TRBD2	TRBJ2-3	CASSSLAEGTDTQYF	TGTGCCAGCAGTTCACTAGCGGAGGGCACAGATACGCAGTATTTT
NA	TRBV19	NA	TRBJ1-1	CASSIDTLNTEAFF	TGTGCCAGTAGTATAGACACCCTGAACACTGAAGCTTTCTTT
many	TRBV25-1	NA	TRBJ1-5	CASSEYKGNQPQHF	TGTGCCAGCAGTGAATATAAGGGGAATCAGCCCCAGCATTTT
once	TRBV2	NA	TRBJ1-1	CASSVSGGAFF	TGTGCCAGCAGTGTTTCGGGCGGGGCTTTCTTT
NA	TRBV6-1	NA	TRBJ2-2	CASSERQGNTGELFF	TGTGCCAGCAGTGAAAGGCAGGGGAACACCGGGGAGCTGTTTTTT
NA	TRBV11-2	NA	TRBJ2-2	CASSWSRTGELFF	TGTGCCAGCAGCTGGAGCAGAACCGGGGAGCTGTTTTTT
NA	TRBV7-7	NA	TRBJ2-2	CASSLARNTGELFF	TGTGCTAGCAGCTTAGCTCGGAACACCGGGGAGCTGTTTTTT
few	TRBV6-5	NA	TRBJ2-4	CASSLGSAKNIQYF	TGTGCCAGCAGCCTGGGGTCGGCCAAAAACATTCAGTACTTC
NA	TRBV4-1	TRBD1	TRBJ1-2	CASSLSGTGVVSGYTF	TGCGCCAGCAGCCTATCCGGGACAGGGGTCGTCAGTGGCTACACCTTC
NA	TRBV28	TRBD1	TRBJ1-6	CASSLDDMGQGANSPLHF	TGTGCCAGCAGTTTAGACGATATGGGACAGGGGGCTAATTCACCCCTCCACTTT
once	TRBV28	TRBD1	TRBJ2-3	CASSDGQGSTDTQYF	TGTGCCAGCAGTGATGGACAGGGAAGCACAGATACGCAGTATTTT
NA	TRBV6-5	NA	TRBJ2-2	CASSKGRENTGELFF	TGTGCCAGCAGTAAGGGACGGGAGAACACCGGGGAGCTGTTTTTT
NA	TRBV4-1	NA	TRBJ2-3	CASSQTERPVGSDTQYF	TGCGCCAGCAGCCAAACAGAACGACCCGTCGGGTCAGATACGCAGTATTTT
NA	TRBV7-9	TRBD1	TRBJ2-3	CASSLGGGWDSLTDTQYF	TGTGCCAGCAGCTTAGGGGGTGGGTGGGACAGCCTCACAGATACGCAGTATTTT
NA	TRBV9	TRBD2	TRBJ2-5	CASSPSGGDETQYF	TGTGCCAGCAGCCCCAGCGGGGGGGACGAGACCCAGTACTTC